This TCR beta chain was recorded in a study of cytomegalovirus exposure and HLA in healthy donors. Study-wide results and caveats: Versus the approximately 700-donor mean, an Asian-associated ancestry cluster reportedly showed fewer N-insertions in a later analysis. In a later analysis, TCR beta V- and J-gene trimming showed a link to a missense DCLRE1C variant. Being productive about 87% or about 30% of the time was typical of most TCR beta V segments in an earlier analysis.

Comments on this clone: Its specificity is not known.

The study ran its PCR with 60 Vbeta and 13 Jbeta primers. The protocol was immunoSEQ multiplex PCR, while the TCRdb copy is restricted to in-frame clones and leaves out a portion. The sample shows approximately 82,000 clones, about 70% of them seen only once. This CDR3 contains 17 residues. CDR1 is SGHRS, CDR2 YFSETQ, per germline. The junction had 8 bases not matched to a gene; V was cut back by 2 bases and J by 4 bases. This sequence was found in a woman aged 50 to 60 in good health and CMV-seropositive. The chain combines TRBV5-1 with TRBJ2-3, with 12 nucleotides matching TRBD2. The material sequenced was PBMCs. The DNA of the CDR3 is TGCGCCAGCAGCTTACTACTGACTAGCGGGAGTCCAGATACGCAGTATTTT. This sequence encodes CASSLLLTSGSPDTQYF. The variable domain in full, completed from reference TRBV5-1 and TRBJ2-3, reads KAGVTQTPRYLIKTRGQQVTLSCSPISGHRSVSWYQQTPGQGLQFLFEYFSETQRNKGNFPGRFSGRQFSNSRSEMNVSTLELGDSALYLCASSLLLTSGSPDTQYFGPGTRLTVL.